Shown below are 32 T cell receptor beta chains from a single sample sequenced in a study of radiotherapy plus CTLA-4 blockade in lung cancer. The data were produced by immunoSEQ multiplex PCR, yet TCRdb's version contains in-frame clones alone and is incomplete. The repertoire includes about 43,000 clones, about two thirds of them detected once, and 23% sits in the top ten. The sample consisted of peripheral blood, taken from a patient treated with radiotherapy plus ipilimumab. All receptors derive from a human donor with non-small cell lung cancer who had a partial response to radiotherapy plus ipilimumab.

This chain joins TRBV27 and TRBJ2-1; TRBD2 matches 12 bases. This CDR3 has 15 residues. The junction had 3 bases not matched to a gene; V was cut back by 6 bases and J by 3 bases. Germline V lookup: CDR1 MNHEY, CDR2 SMNVEV (reference sequence). The CDR3 bases are TGTGCCAGCAGATCGGGACTAGCGGGCTACAATGAGCAGTTCTTC. It yields the protein CASRSGLAGYNEQFF.

The chain combines TRBV6-5 with TRBJ2-7, with 8 bases lining up with TRBD2. With 4 bases clipped from V and 5 bases from J, the junction kept 10 bases outside the gene matches. Per germline, CDR1 MNHEY and CDR2 SVGAGI. The CDR3 is made up of 15 amino acids. The CDR3 protein is CASSFSGTRSNEQYF. The DNA of the CDR3 is TGTGCCAGCAGTTTTTCCGGGACTAGGAGCAACGAGCAGTACTTC.

V is TRBV6-6 and J is TRBJ1-1; D is possibly TRBD1 (5 bases). The V and J ends lost 2 bases and 0 bases respectively, with 10 bases between them. The CDR3 spans 15 residues. CDR1 MNHNY and CDR2 SVGAGI come from the germline V gene (reference sequence). In DNA form, the CDR3 reads TGTGCCAGCAGTTACAGGGGAGGGGTGAACACTGAAGCTTTCTTT. It encodes CASSYRGGVNTEAFF.

The chain's CDR3 is CASSLVAHGEAFF. The CDR3, as DNA: TGTGCCAGCAGCTTAGTGGCGCACGGGGAAGCTTTCTTT. This chain uses TRBV11-2 with TRBJ1-1; D call uncertain. CDR1 is SGHAT, CDR2 FQNNGV, per germline. V gave up 1 base and J gave up 8 bases, with 11 bases separating them. The CDR3 consists of 13 residues.

A remark on this clone: This may come from a read error, since a much larger clone is one base off. Other nucleotide sequences from this sample produce the same CDR3. The chain uses TRBV6-5 and TRBJ2-7; no clear D gene. CDR1 is MNHEY and CDR2 is SVGAGI in the germline V gene. The CDR3 has 13 residues. DNA for the CDR3: TGTGCTAGCAGTTACTCGTTTGTGAGCGAGCAGTACTTC. Translated, it gives CASSYSFVSEQYF.

V usage is TRBV6-6 and J usage is TRBJ1-1, with D perhaps matching TRBD1 (5 bases). The ends were cut back, 8 bases at V and 1 base at J, with 14 bases in the middle. Looked up from germline, CDR1 is MNHNY and CDR2 is SVGAGI (reference sequence). The CDR3 loop spans 14 amino acids. CDR3 coding DNA: TGTGCCAGCGGATCGGGAGGGGCGAACACTGAAGCTTTCTTT. Its protein product is CASGSGGANTEAFF.

V gene TRBV27 combines with J gene TRBJ2-7, with a weak D call TRBD2 (6 bases). CDR1 MNHEY and CDR2 SMNVEV come from the germline V gene (reference sequence). V dropped 4 bases and J dropped 5 bases, with 18 bases sitting between them. The CDR3 length is 15 residues. CDR3: CASSSGDAIIHEQYF. DNA of the CDR3: TGTGCCAGCAGTTCGGGGGACGCAATCATCCACGAGCAGTACTTC.

The chain uses TRBV6-5 and TRBJ2-2, with a possible D match to TRBD2 (5 bases). Germline V gene lookup returns CDR1 MNHEY and CDR2 SVGAGI. With 2 bases removed from V and 10 bases from J, the gap between germline ends came to 11 bases. The CDR3 runs to 13 residues. CDR3 DNA sequence: TGTGCCAGCAGTTACGGGAGACCCGAGGAGCTGTTTTTT. It specifies CASSYGRPEELFF.

This clone showed up just once. The rearrangement links TRBV5-5 to TRBJ2-6; 8 positions match TRBD1. The germline gives CDR1 SGHKS, CDR2 YYEKEE (reference sequence). CDR3 length equals 17 residues. J gave up 2 bases and V 4 bases, and 8 bases lay outside the gene matches. CDR3 in DNA: TGTGCCAGCAGCGCCAAGGACAGGGAAACTGGGGCCAACGTCCTGACTTTC. Its protein is CASSAKDRETGANVLTF.

This chain joins TRBV19 and TRBJ1-6; TRBD1 agrees at 7 bases. The CDR3 sequence is 15 residues long. Germline CDR1 is LNHDA and CDR2 is SQIVND (reference sequence). With V trimmed by 3 bases and J by 7 bases, 6 bases remained unmatched. The CDR3 DNA follows: TGTGCCAGTAGTATCCAGGGGGTGGAAAATTCACCCCTCCACTTT. Translating gives CASSIQGVENSPLHF.

V and J are TRBV2 and TRBJ2-7; D may be TRBD1 (5 bases). This CDR3 has 13 amino acids. Germline CDR1 is SNHLY and CDR2 is FYNNEI. Trimming pared 4 bases from V and 5 bases from J, leaving 12 bases between. The CDR3 DNA follows: TGTGCCAGCAGTGTCAGCAGGGCCGACGAGCAGTACTTC. Its translation is CASSVSRADEQYF.

The V gene is TRBV7-9, the J gene TRBJ1-2; 9 nucleotides agree with TRBD1. Germline trimming cut 5 bases from V and 2 bases from J; bases unmatched to any gene: 15. This CDR3 has 18 amino acids. Germline V lookup: CDR1 SEHNR, CDR2 FQNEAQ (reference sequence). Here the CDR3 reads CASSNYRGRVEKNYGYTF. The CDR3 DNA reads as TGTGCCAGCAGCAATTACAGGGGGCGCGTAGAGAAGAACTATGGCTACACCTTC.

The chain links TRBV6-6 to TRBJ1-5, with 7 positions matching TRBD1. Trimming at V came to 5 bases and at J to 5 bases, leaving 6 bases not matched to a gene. CDR3 size: 14 residues. Germline loops: CDR1 MNHNY, CDR2 SVGAGI (reference sequence). The CDR3 protein is CASSTTGVDQPQHF. The CDR3 DNA reads TGTGCCAGCAGTACAACAGGGGTTGATCAGCCCCAGCATTTT.

The gene calls are TRBV5-5 and TRBJ1-2; D remains unclear. The CDR3 has 15 residues. The germline V and J ends were trimmed by 0 bases and 9 bases, with 18 bases remaining between them. Germline V lookup: CDR1 SGHKS, CDR2 YYEKEE (reference sequence). This chain's CDR3 is CASSLGYGRKSSYTF. CDR3 nucleotides: TGTGCCAGCAGCTTGGGCTACGGGAGGAAGTCGAGCTACACCTTC.

The J gene is TRBJ1-2, the V gene TRBV7-2, with a possible D match to TRBD1 (5 bases). Germline CDR1 and CDR2: SGHTA and FQGNSA. Deletions cut 5 bases from V and 3 bases from J, with 7 bases between. The CDR3 is made up of 12 amino acids. DNA of the CDR3: TGTGCCAGCAGCCCGGGGGACTATGGCTACACCTTC. This sequence encodes CASSPGDYGYTF.

The chain employs TRBV30 and TRBJ1-2, with D perhaps matching TRBD1 (6 bases). This CDR3 is built from 15 residues. Trimming cost V 3 bases and J 3 bases, with 17 bases left between them. The germline V gene has CDR1 GTSNPN and CDR2 SVGIG (reference sequence). The CDR3 reads CAWRVPTQGDYGYTF. The CDR3 DNA follows: TGTGCCTGGAGGGTCCCAACACAGGGAGACTATGGCTACACCTTC. The complete variable domain, with remaining parts taken from reference TRBV30 and TRBJ1-2, reads SQTIHQWPATLVQPVGSPLSLECTVEGTSNPNLYWYRQAAGRGLQLLFYSVGIGQISSEVPQNLSASRPQDRQFILSSKKLLLSDSGFYLCAWRVPTQGDYGYTFGSGTRLTVV.

This clone was seen more than once but under ten times. This chain joins TRBV4-3 and TRBJ1-1; 8 nucleotides agree with TRBD1. The germline gives CDR1 LGHNA, CDR2 YSLEER. CDR3 length equals 15 residues. The trim removed 2 bases at V and 1 base at J, leaving 3 bases unmatched. CDR3 in amino acids: CASSQQGQANTEAFF. CDR3 DNA sequence: TGCGCCAGCAGCCAACAGGGACAGGCGAACACTGAAGCTTTCTTT.

This clone has ten or more counts. V is TRBV2 and J is TRBJ2-3; perhaps TRBD1 as D (6 bases). The germline CDR1 and CDR2 sequences are SNHLY and FYNNEI. The length of the CDR3 is 14 residues. V was clipped by 4 bases and J by 2 bases, with 10 bases between them. The CDR3 loop reads CASSVGQYTDTQYF. The CDR3 nucleotides are TGTGCCAGCAGTGTTGGACAGTACACAGATACGCAGTATTTT.

This clone has just a few counts. The V call is TRBV6-5, the J call TRBJ2-7; possibly TRBD1 for D (6 bases). The CDR3 consists of 15 residues. V was clipped by 8 bases and J by 4 bases, with 21 bases between them. Looked up from germline, CDR1 is MNHEY and CDR2 is SVGAGI. This CDR3 reads CASPEDGDTRYEQYF. Written as DNA, the CDR3 is TGTGCCAGCCCAGAAGACGGGGACACTAGGTACGAGCAGTACTTC.

V is TRBV7-9 and J is TRBJ2-1, with D possibly matching TRBD2 (6 bases). CDR1 is SEHNR and CDR2 is FQNEAQ in the germline V gene (reference sequence). The V gene lost 5 bases and the J gene lost 8 bases, with 19 bases spanning the gap. This CDR3 spans 15 amino acids. CDR3 DNA: TGTGCCAGCAGCCCCCAAGAGGGAGGAAGGCATGAGCAGTTCTTC. Its protein product is CASSPQEGGRHEQFF.

The gene calls are TRBV7-3 and TRBJ2-2; TRBD1 matches at 9 bases. Trimming at V came to 4 bases and at J to 3 bases, leaving 3 bases not matched to a gene. The CDR3 extends over 15 amino acids. Germline assignment: CDR1 SGHTA and CDR2 FQGTGA. The CDR3 is CASSSGQGYTGELFF. The CDR3 DNA is TGTGCCAGCAGCTCGGGACAGGGTTACACCGGGGAGCTGTTTTTT.

This chain's CDR3 is CASSSGSRADNYGYTF. The CDR3 DNA reads as TGTGCCAGCAGCTCCGGGTCCAGGGCAGACAACTATGGCTACACCTTC. V gene TRBV5-4 combines with J gene TRBJ1-2, with D possibly TRBD1 on 5 matching bases. The V gene's germline CDR1 is SGHNT and CDR2 YYREEE (reference sequence). V shed 3 bases and J shed 2 bases, with 17 bases lying between them. This CDR3 has 16 residues.

This clone was seen a handful of times. The V call is TRBV6-5, the J call TRBJ1-1, with D perhaps TRBD1 (5 bases). Trimming removed 2 bases from V and 4 bases from J, with 8 bases in between. The CDR3 spans 13 residues. Germline CDR1 reads MNHEY; CDR2 reads SVGAGI. CDR3 in amino acids: CASSYGGGTEAFF. The CDR3 DNA reads as TGTGCCAGCAGTTACGGGGGGGGCACTGAAGCTTTCTTT.

This clone occurred a few times. The rearrangement uses TRBV19 and TRBJ2-5, with a weak D call TRBD2 (6 bases). The CDR3 is 14 amino acids. Looked up from germline, CDR1 is LNHDA and CDR2 is SQIVND (reference sequence). Deletions cut 6 bases from V and 2 bases from J, with 13 bases between. CDR3 in DNA: TGTGCCAGTAGCCCGCGGGACCGTCAAGAGACCCAGTACTTC. The encoded protein is CASSPRDRQETQYF. The variable domain in full, with the rest retrieved from reference TRBV19 and TRBJ2-5, is DGGITQSPKYLFRKEGQNVTLSCEQNLNHDAMYWYRQDPGQGLRLIYYSQIVNDFQKGDIAEGYSVSREKKESFPLTVTSAQKNPTAFYLCASSPRDRQETQYFGPGTRLLVL.

This chain connects TRBV30 to TRBJ2-5; D is unclear. The CDR3 has 11 amino acids. CDR1 and CDR2 (germline): GTSNPN, SVGIG (reference sequence). Trimming stripped 5 bases from V and 0 bases from J, with 4 bases between. This CDR3 reads CAWGNQETQYF. CDR3 DNA sequence: TGTGCCTGGGGCAACCAAGAGACCCAGTACTTC.

This chain joins TRBV10-2 and TRBJ1-1; D gene ambiguous. This CDR3 has 11 residues. V was pared by 10 bases and J by 3 bases, with 9 bases between. Germline CDR1 WSHSY, CDR2 SAAADI. CDR3 amino acids: CATVRDTEAFF. CDR3 bases: TGCGCCACCGTGAGGGACACTGAAGCTTTCTTT.

This clone was picked up one time. J is TRBJ2-3 and V is TRBV7-6, with a weak D call TRBD2 (6 bases). Germline-derived CDR1 and CDR2 are SGHVS and FNYEAQ. The CDR3 runs 16 residues. Trimming stripped 7 bases from V and 2 bases from J, with 19 bases between. The CDR3 spells CASTPRGGGNTDTQYF. For the CDR3, the DNA is TGTGCCAGCACCCCTCGGGGCGGCGGGAACACAGATACGCAGTATTTT.

The rearrangement joins TRBV29-1 to TRBJ1-3; no clear D. This CDR3 is 13 amino acids long. Trimming shortened V by 6 bases and J by 0 bases, and 9 bases separated the two germline ends. Germline CDR1 SQVTM, CDR2 ANQGSEA. The CDR3 nucleotides are TGCAGCGTCGCTAGAGACTCTGGAAACACCATATATTTT. Translation: CSVARDSGNTIYF.

The chain carries TRBV10-3 and TRBJ2-7, with TRBD1 identical over 10 bases. Losses at the gene ends were 7 bases for V and 4 bases for J; bases not matched to a gene: 4. CDR3 length: 13 residues. The V gene's germline CDR1 is ENHRY and CDR2 SYGVKD. Written as DNA, the CDR3 is TGTGCCATCAAGGACAGGGGGAGTTACGAGCAGTACTTC. Translating gives CAIKDRGSYEQYF.

The V call is TRBV5-1, the J call TRBJ2-4; 11 bases fit TRBD2. Unmatched junction bases numbered 20, after V lost 4 bases and J lost 5 bases. This CDR3 comprises 20 residues. The germline gives CDR1 SGHRS, CDR2 YFSETQ. CDR3 sequence reads: CASSLAGSGRAAGLENIQYF. The CDR3 DNA reads as TGCGCCAGCAGCCTCGCCGGTAGCGGGAGGGCGGCGGGCCTAGAAAACATTCAGTACTTC. Filled out from reference TRBV5-1 and TRBJ2-4, the complete variable domain reads KAGVTQTPRYLIKTRGQQVTLSCSPISGHRSVSWYQQTPGQGLQFLFEYFSETQRNKGNFPGRFSGRQFSNSRSEMNVSTLELGDSALYLCASSLAGSGRAAGLENIQYFGAGTRLSVL.

The chain has TRBV12-1 and TRBJ2-7; the D segment call TRBD1 is taken from the table without a DNA check. TRBV12-1 is reported as a pseudogene. This CDR3 has 15 amino acids. For the CDR3, the DNA is TGTGCCAGCAGCTCTGGGGGGACAGGACCCTACGAGCAGTACTTC. Its protein is CASSSGGTGPYEQYF.

By share of the sample, this clone is medium-sized. This chain links TRBV7-9 with TRBJ1-1; D call uncertain. This CDR3 is built from 13 residues. Looked up from germline, CDR1 is SEHNR and CDR2 is FQNEAQ (reference sequence). V was cut by 7 bases and J by 3 bases, with 12 bases left in between. The CDR3 DNA is TGTGCCAGCACCGAGAGGGTGGACACTGAAGCTTTCTTT. Residues: CASTERVDTEAFF. Together with reference TRBV7-9 and TRBJ1-1, the CDR3 gives the full variable domain: DTGVSQNPRHKITKRGQNVTFRCDPISEHNRLYWYRQTLGQGPEFLTYFQNEAQLEKSRLLSDRFSAERPKGSFSTLEIQRTEQGDSAMYLCASTERVDTEAFFGQGTRLTVV.